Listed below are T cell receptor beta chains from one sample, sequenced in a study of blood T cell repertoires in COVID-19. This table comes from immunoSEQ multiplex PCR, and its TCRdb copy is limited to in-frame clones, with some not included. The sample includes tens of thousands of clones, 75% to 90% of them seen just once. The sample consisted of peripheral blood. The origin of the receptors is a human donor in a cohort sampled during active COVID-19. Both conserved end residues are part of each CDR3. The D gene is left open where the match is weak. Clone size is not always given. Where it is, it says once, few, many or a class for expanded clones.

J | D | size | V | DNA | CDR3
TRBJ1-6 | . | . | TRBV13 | TGTGCCAGCAGCTCTCAGGGATGGGGTAATTCACCCCTCCACTTT | CASSSQGWGNSPLHF
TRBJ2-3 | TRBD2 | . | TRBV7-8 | TGTGCCAGCAGCTTAGACGGGGCGGGAGGCACAGATACGCAGTATTTT | CASSLDGAGGTDTQYF
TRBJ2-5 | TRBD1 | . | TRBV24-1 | TGTGCCACCAGTGATGGACAGGGGGCAGGGGAGACCCAGTACTTC | CATSDGQGAGETQYF
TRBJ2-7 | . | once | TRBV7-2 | TGTGCCAGCAGCTTATGGACTCACGATACCTACGAGCAGTACTTC | CASSLWTHDTYEQYF
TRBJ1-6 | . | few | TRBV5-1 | TGCGCCAGCAGCAAGAGCGTGGATTCACCCCTCCACTTT | CASSKSVDSPLHF
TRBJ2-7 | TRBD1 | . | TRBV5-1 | TGCGCCAGCAGCTCAGACAGGGGGCTCGAGCAGTACTTC | CASSSDRGLEQYF
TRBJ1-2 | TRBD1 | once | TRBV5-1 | TGCGCCAGCAGCTTGGTGACAGGGCAAGGCTACACCTTC | CASSLVTGQGYTF
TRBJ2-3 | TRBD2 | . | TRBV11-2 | TGTGCCAGCAGCCCAGCTGGGGGTGGCGGGAGTGGGAGCACAGATACGCAGTATTTT | CASSPAGGGGSGSTDTQYF
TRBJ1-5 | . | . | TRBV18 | TGTGCCAGCTCACCTCCGTACAGGGAGGGGGACAATCAGCCCCAGCATTTT | CASSPPYREGDNQPQHF
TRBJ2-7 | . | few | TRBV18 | TGTGCCAGCTCACCACCAGGGGGCTCCTACGAGCAGTACTTC | CASSPPGGSYEQYF
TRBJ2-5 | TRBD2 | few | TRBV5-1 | TGCGCCAGCAGCTTCAGCGGGGCCCAAGAGACCCAGTACTTC | CASSFSGAQETQYF
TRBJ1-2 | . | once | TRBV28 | TGTGCCAGCAGTTTCAGCGGTTATGGCTACACCTTC | CASSFSGYGYTF
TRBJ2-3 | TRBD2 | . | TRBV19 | TGTGCCAGTAGTATGGGAATCGGATGGCGGGAGGCGGATACGCAGTATTTT | CASSMGIGWREADTQYF
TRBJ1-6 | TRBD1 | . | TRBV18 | TGTGCCAGCTCACCACTTTCTCAACTAGACAGGGCTTATTCACCCCTCCACTTT | CASSPLSQLDRAYSPLHF
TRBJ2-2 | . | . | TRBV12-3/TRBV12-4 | TGTGCCAGCGCTAAAAACACCGGGGAGCTGTTTTTT | CASAKNTGELFF
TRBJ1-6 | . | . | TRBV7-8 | TGTGCCAGCAGCTTAGGCAGAAATTCACCCCTCCACTTT | CASSLGRNSPLHF
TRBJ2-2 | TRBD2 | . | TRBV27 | TGTGCCAGCAGCTTACTAGCGGGAGGGGCCGGGGAGCTGTTTTTT | CASSLLAGGAGELFF
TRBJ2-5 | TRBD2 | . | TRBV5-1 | TGCGCCAGCAGCCCCGACCTAGCGGGAGTTGGGGAGACCCAGTACTTC | CASSPDLAGVGETQYF
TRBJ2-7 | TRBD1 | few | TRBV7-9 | TGTGCCAGCAGCTCAAAACAGGGGGCCACCTACGAGCAGTACTTC | CASSSKQGATYEQYF
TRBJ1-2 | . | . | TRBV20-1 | TGCAGTGCTAGCAGGGTGGGTGGCTACACCTTC | CSASRVGGYTF
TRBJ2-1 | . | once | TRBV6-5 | TGTGCCAGCAGTTACTCGCTCACCCAAGGTCCTAGCGAGCAGTTCTTC | CASSYSLTQGPSEQFF
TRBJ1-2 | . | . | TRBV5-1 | TGCGCCAGCTCTACCAATGGGGAGGAATATGGCTACACCTTC | CASSTNGEEYGYTF
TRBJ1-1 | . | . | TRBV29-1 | TGCAGCGTTAGGGGCTCGAACACTGAAGCTTTCTTT | CSVRGSNTEAFF
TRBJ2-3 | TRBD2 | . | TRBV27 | TGTGCCAGCAGTGTCCGGACTAGATCAGGAGATACGCAGTATTTT | CASSVRTRSGDTQYF
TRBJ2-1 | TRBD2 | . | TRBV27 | TGTGCCAGCAGGGGGGGACTAGCGGCGAACAATGAGCAGTTCTTC | CASRGGLAANNEQFF
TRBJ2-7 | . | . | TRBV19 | TGTGCCAGTAGTTCTGGGGGCAATACTAAGAACGAGCAGTACTTC | CASSSGGNTKNEQYF
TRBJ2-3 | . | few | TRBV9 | TGTGCCAGCAGCGTAGACGGACAGAGCACAGATACGCAGTATTTT | CASSVDGQSTDTQYF
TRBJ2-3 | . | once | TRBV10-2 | TGCGCCAGCCGGGGGTTAACAGATACGCAGTATTTT | CASRGLTDTQYF
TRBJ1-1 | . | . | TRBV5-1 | TGCGCCAGCAGCTTGATGTTGAGGGGAGGGAACACTGAAGCTTTCTTT | CASSLMLRGGNTEAFF
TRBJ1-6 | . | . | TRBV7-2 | TGTGCCAGCAGCTGGGGGAGGGGTAATTCACCCCTCCACTTT | CASSWGRGNSPLHF
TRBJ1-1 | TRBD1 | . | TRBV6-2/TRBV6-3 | TGTGCCAGCAGTTACGCGGACAGGCCTCTTACTTTCTTT | CASSYADRPLTFF
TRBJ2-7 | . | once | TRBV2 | TGTGCCAGCACCAGCTCCTACGAGCAGTACTTC | CASTSSYEQYF